Listed below are T cell receptor beta chains from one sample, sequenced in a study of response to subunit inactivated influenza vaccine. TCRdb reprocessed the RT-PCR reads via MiXCR and lists one record per CDR3 protein. Of roughly 500,000 distinct CDR3 sequences in the sample, around a quarter were seen once. This sample was also put to use in a study of T cells expressing NK-cell markers.

The input for sequencing was CD4+ T cells sorted from PBMCs, taken roughly 12 days after vaccination. The receptors derive from a man between 45 and 60 years old who received an inactivated influenza vaccine. CDR3s include the opening cysteine and the closing phenylalanine or tryptophan. D genes are given only for firm matches. Size is stated for part of the rows, as once, few or many counts, or as a class when the clone is expanded.

d_gene	len	v_gene	j_gene	abundance	CDR3nt	CDR3aa
.	16	TRBV7-8	TRBJ1-1	few	TGTGCCAGCAGCTTAGGCCTCTCCCCACCAACCACTGAAGCTTTCTTT	CASSLGLSPPTTEAFF
.	14	TRBV7-9	TRBJ1-6	few	TGTGCCAGCAGCGGCGGACAGCTGGGTTCACCCCTCCACTTT	CASSGGQLGSPLHF
.	16	TRBV20-1	TRBJ2-1	few	TGCAGTGCTTCTACGACCTTCCTGAACTTCGGCAATGAGCAGTTCTTC	CSASTTFLNFGNEQFF
.	16	TRBV20-1	TRBJ2-7	few	TGCAGTGCAAGGAGCAAAACGGACTGGGCCTCCTACGAGCAGTACTTC	CSARSKTDWASYEQYF
.	14	TRBV9	TRBJ2-1	.	TGTGCCAGCAGCGTAGATCAGGGGCTCTATGAGCAGTTCTTC	CASSVDQGLYEQFF
.	15	TRBV14	TRBJ2-7	.	TGTGCCAGCAGCCCGCGAGGAGGGGCTTTCTACGAGCAGTACTTC	CASSPRGGAFYEQYF
.	15	TRBV6-1	TRBJ1-5	few	TGTGCCAGCAGGCCCCGGGACGGGATCAATCAGCCCCAGCATTTT	CASRPRDGINQPQHF
.	14	TRBV6-1	TRBJ2-1	few	TGTGCCAGCAGTCCGGGACCCGCTCCCAGTGAGCAGTTCTTC	CASSPGPAPSEQFF
.	15	TRBV3-1	TRBJ1-3	.	TGTGCCAGCAGCCAAGATTGGGCCGTTGGAAACACCATATATTTT	CASSQDWAVGNTIYF
.	14	TRBV6-5	TRBJ2-7	few	TGTGCCAGCAGTTCTGACTGGAGCTCCTACGAGCAGTACTTC	CASSSDWSSYEQYF
.	14	TRBV5-6	TRBJ2-5	few	TGTGCCAGCAGCTTGGTCGGCTACTTAGAGACCCAGTACTTC	CASSLVGYLETQYF
TRBD2	16	TRBV4-2	TRBJ2-1	.	TGTGCCAGCAGCCAAGGAGCGGGGGGTTTCTACAATGAGCAGTTCTTC	CASSQGAGGFYNEQFF
.	12	TRBV5-8	TRBJ2-1	.	TGTGCCAGCAACAACAGATACAATGAGCAGTTCTTC	CASNNRYNEQFF
.	14	TRBV30	TRBJ2-2	.	TGTGCCTGGAGTAAACAGGCCAGTGGGGGGGAGCTGTTTTTT	CAWSKQASGGELFF
.	14	TRBV12-3/TRBV12-4	TRBJ2-7	.	TGTGCCAGCAGTTTCGAAATGAGCTCCTACGAGCAGTACTTC	CASSFEMSSYEQYF
.	10	TRBV10-3	TRBJ2-1	.	TGTGCCATGCCACGAGGTGAGCAGTTCTTC	CAMPRGEQFF
TRBD1	13	TRBV29-1	TRBJ2-5	.	TGCAATGCCTGGGAACAGGGGACGGAGACCCAGTACTTC	CNAWEQGTETQYF
TRBD1	15	TRBV6-2/TRBV6-3	TRBJ1-5	.	TGTGCCAGCATCGGCCGGGACAGGGGCAATCAGCCCCAGCATTTT	CASIGRDRGNQPQHF
TRBD2	20	TRBV4-2	TRBJ2-1	many	TGTGCCAGCAGCCAAGATTTGGCTAGCGGGGGAGCGAGCTCCTACAATGAGCAGTTCTTC	CASSQDLASGGASSYNEQFF
.	12	TRBV12-3/TRBV12-4	TRBJ2-7	many	TGTGCCAGCAGCCCGGAGAGCTACGAGCAGTACTTC	CASSPESYEQYF
.	16	TRBV7-9	TRBJ2-1	.	TGTGCCAGCAGCACCCCACGTAGTCTCACGGGTGCTGAGCAGTTCTTC	CASSTPRSLTGAEQFF
TRBD2	14	TRBV29-1	TRBJ2-1	.	TGCAGCCTCTCCCTCAGCGGGATGTACAATGAGCAGTTCTTC	CSLSLSGMYNEQFF
.	12	TRBV18	TRBJ1-2	few	TGTGCCAGCTCACCTGGGGCGCGGGGCTACACCTTC	CASSPGARGYTF
.	17	TRBV5-1	TRBJ1-2	few	TGCGCCAGCAGCAGAACCGGGGACCATTCTCCCTTTTATGGCTACACCTTC	CASSRTGDHSPFYGYTF
.	16	TRBV7-9	TRBJ2-7	many	TGTGCCAGCAGCTTACCTCGAGCCTCAGGCAGGGACGAGCAGTACTTC	CASSLPRASGRDEQYF
.	15	TRBV20-1	TRBJ2-5	.	TGCAGTGCTAGAGATTCTATGAGCATCCAAGAGACCCAGTACTTC	CSARDSMSIQETQYF
TRBD1	12	TRBV19	TRBJ2-7	.	TGTGCCAGTACGGACAGGGAGCACGAGCAGTACTTC	CASTDREHEQYF